The rows below give T cell receptor beta chains drawn from one sample of a study of human T cells and chemical hapten exposure. TCRdb itself ran the RACE reads through MiXCR, one entry per CDR3 protein. The repertoire holds under 130,000 distinct CDR3 sequences, more than 9.5% seen once, with 3% to 4.5% in the top ten. The source material was whole blood, sampled in connection with sensitization to the hapten diphenylcyclopropenone (DPC). All receptors derive from a woman between 40 and 50 years old with alopecia areata. Some clones in this sample may be carry-over from other donors' samples. Both conserved end residues are part of each CDR3. Each record gives: CDR3 length, V gene, clone size, J gene, D gene, CDR3 protein, CDR3 DNA. A D gene is named only where the DNA matches it firmly. The listing skips clone size in some rows; elsewhere it reads once, few, many or a size class.

len: 12
v_gene: TRBV7-2
abundance: many
j_gene: TRBJ2-3
d_gene: -
CDR3aa: CASSWRRDTQYF
CDR3nt: TGTGCCAGCAGCTGGAGGCGGGATACGCAGTATTTT

len: 16
v_gene: TRBV12-3/TRBV12-4
abundance: -
j_gene: TRBJ1-3
d_gene: -
CDR3aa: CASSPIGQFPGYTIYF
CDR3nt: TGTGCCAGCAGTCCCATTGGACAGTTCCCCGGGTACACCATATATTTT

len: 13
v_gene: TRBV19
abundance: few
j_gene: TRBJ2-1
d_gene: -
CDR3aa: CASSRQAYNEQFF
CDR3nt: TGTGCCAGTAGCAGGCAGGCGTACAATGAGCAGTTCTTC

len: 13
v_gene: TRBV20-1
abundance: -
j_gene: TRBJ2-5
d_gene: -
CDR3aa: CSARAPVQETQYF
CDR3nt: TGCAGTGCGAGAGCTCCAGTCCAAGAGACCCAGTACTTC

len: 15
v_gene: TRBV20-1
abundance: few
j_gene: TRBJ2-1
d_gene: TRBD2
CDR3aa: CSASTPGLAGNEQFF
CDR3nt: TGCAGTGCAAGCACTCCGGGACTAGCAGGGAATGAGCAGTTCTTC

len: 14
v_gene: TRBV6-6
abundance: few
j_gene: TRBJ2-3
d_gene: TRBD2
CDR3aa: CASNGGGVTDTQYF
CDR3nt: TGTGCCAGCAATGGCGGGGGGGTCACAGATACGCAGTATTTT

len: 14
v_gene: TRBV3-1
abundance: many
j_gene: TRBJ2-7
d_gene: -
CDR3aa: CASSQVMGQGEQYF
CDR3nt: TGTGCCAGCAGCCAAGTTATGGGTCAGGGCGAGCAGTACTTC

len: 15
v_gene: TRBV7-7
abundance: many
j_gene: TRBJ2-7
d_gene: TRBD1
CDR3aa: CASSPGTGGSYEQYF
CDR3nt: TGTGCCAGCAGCCCCGGGACAGGGGGATCCTACGAGCAGTACTTC

len: 13
v_gene: TRBV29-1
abundance: many
j_gene: TRBJ2-7
d_gene: TRBD2
CDR3aa: CSVETSGRYEQYF
CDR3nt: TGCAGCGTTGAGACTAGCGGGAGATACGAGCAGTACTTC

len: 17
v_gene: TRBV29-1
abundance: few
j_gene: TRBJ2-7
d_gene: -
CDR3aa: CSVEIGVGALPAFEQYF
CDR3nt: TGCAGCGTTGAGATCGGAGTAGGGGCCCTACCCGCCTTTGAGCAGTACTTC

len: 14
v_gene: TRBV6-5
abundance: few
j_gene: TRBJ2-7
d_gene: -
CDR3aa: CASRAQQISYEQYF
CDR3nt: TGTGCCAGCAGGGCCCAACAGATCTCCTACGAGCAGTACTTC

len: 14
v_gene: TRBV7-2
abundance: -
j_gene: TRBJ2-6
d_gene: -
CDR3aa: CASSGVSGANVLTF
CDR3nt: TGTGCCAGCAGCGGGGTGTCTGGGGCCAACGTCCTGACTTTC

len: 12
v_gene: TRBV24-1
abundance: -
j_gene: TRBJ1-2
d_gene: -
CDR3aa: CATRDSMGGYTF
CDR3nt: TGTGCCACCAGGGACAGTATGGGCGGCTACACCTTC

len: 16
v_gene: TRBV6-6
abundance: many
j_gene: TRBJ1-5
d_gene: -
CDR3aa: CASSYPRFDSNQPQHF
CDR3nt: TGTGCCAGCAGTTACCCCCGGTTTGATAGCAATCAGCCCCAGCATTTT

len: 13
v_gene: TRBV20-1
abundance: -
j_gene: TRBJ2-7
d_gene: -
CDR3aa: CSARTDRRGEQYF
CDR3nt: TGCAGTGCTAGGACGGACCGGCGTGGGGAGCAGTACTTC

len: 13
v_gene: TRBV2
abundance: -
j_gene: TRBJ1-1
d_gene: -
CDR3aa: CASRGDGNTEAFF
CDR3nt: TGTGCCAGCAGGGGGGACGGAAACACTGAAGCTTTCTTT

len: 14
v_gene: TRBV5-1
abundance: -
j_gene: TRBJ2-7
d_gene: TRBD1
CDR3aa: CASSAQTGNYEQYF
CDR3nt: TGCGCCAGCAGCGCCCAGACAGGGAACTACGAGCAGTACTTC

len: 15
v_gene: TRBV7-2
abundance: few
j_gene: TRBJ2-1
d_gene: TRBD2
CDR3aa: CASSHPGLAGFEQFF
CDR3nt: TGTGCCAGCAGCCATCCGGGACTAGCGGGTTTTGAGCAGTTCTTC

len: 14
v_gene: TRBV7-2
abundance: few
j_gene: TRBJ2-5
d_gene: -
CDR3aa: CASSRDRLEETQYF
CDR3nt: TGTGCCAGCAGCAGAGATCGACTAGAAGAGACCCAGTACTTC

len: 12
v_gene: TRBV20-1
abundance: -
j_gene: TRBJ2-5
d_gene: TRBD2
CDR3aa: CSLGLARETQYF
CDR3nt: TGCAGCCTGGGACTAGCCAGAGAGACCCAGTACTTC

len: 15
v_gene: TRBV4-2
abundance: -
j_gene: TRBJ2-1
d_gene: TRBD2
CDR3aa: CASSPGGIGYNEQFF
CDR3nt: TGTGCCAGCAGCCCGGGAGGTATAGGTTACAATGAGCAGTTCTTC

len: 15
v_gene: TRBV12-3/TRBV12-4
abundance: -
j_gene: TRBJ2-5
d_gene: TRBD1
CDR3aa: CASSLGQGVRETQYF
CDR3nt: TGTGCCAGCAGTTTGGGGCAGGGGGTGAGGGAGACCCAGTACTTC

len: 14
v_gene: TRBV20-1
abundance: few
j_gene: TRBJ2-7
d_gene: -
CDR3aa: CSATGYPYTYEQYF
CDR3nt: TGCAGTGCCACAGGGTACCCCTACACCTACGAGCAGTACTTC

len: 14
v_gene: TRBV19
abundance: many
j_gene: TRBJ1-1
d_gene: -
CDR3aa: CASSKSGDWTEAFF
CDR3nt: TGTGCCAGTAGTAAGAGCGGAGATTGGACTGAAGCTTTCTTT

len: 15
v_gene: TRBV28
abundance: many
j_gene: TRBJ1-5
d_gene: -
CDR3aa: CASSSGLYSNQPQHF
CDR3nt: TGTGCCAGCAGTTCGGGCCTTTATAGCAATCAGCCCCAGCATTTT

len: 11
v_gene: TRBV29-1
abundance: few
j_gene: TRBJ2-1
d_gene: -
CDR3aa: CSVGGGGEQFF
CDR3nt: TGCAGCGTTGGAGGAGGCGGTGAGCAGTTCTTC

len: 14
v_gene: TRBV12-3/TRBV12-4
abundance: few
j_gene: TRBJ1-1
d_gene: TRBD1
CDR3aa: CASSPGQGNTEAFF
CDR3nt: TGTGCCAGCAGTCCCGGACAGGGGAACACTGAAGCTTTCTTT

len: 13
v_gene: TRBV4-3
abundance: -
j_gene: TRBJ2-7
d_gene: -
CDR3aa: CASSPGLINEQYF
CDR3nt: TGCGCCAGCAGCCCAGGGTTGATAAACGAGCAGTACTTC

len: 13
v_gene: TRBV12-3/TRBV12-4
abundance: few
j_gene: TRBJ1-2
d_gene: -
CDR3aa: CASSPGQQYGYTF
CDR3nt: TGTGCCAGCAGTCCAGGACAGCAATATGGCTACACCTTC

len: 13
v_gene: TRBV20-1
abundance: -
j_gene: TRBJ1-1
d_gene: -
CDR3aa: CSAGPQSNTEAFF
CDR3nt: TGCAGTGCGGGCCCCCAGTCGAACACTGAAGCTTTCTTT

len: 15
v_gene: TRBV5-4
abundance: few
j_gene: TRBJ1-3
d_gene: -
CDR3aa: CASSLNPGSGNTIYF
CDR3nt: TGTGCCAGCAGCTTGAATCCGGGCTCTGGAAACACCATATATTTT

len: 13
v_gene: TRBV12-3/TRBV12-4
abundance: -
j_gene: TRBJ2-7
d_gene: TRBD1
CDR3aa: CASSRQGHYEQYF
CDR3nt: TGTGCCAGCAGTCGACAGGGCCACTACGAGCAGTACTTC

len: 13
v_gene: TRBV6-5
abundance: -
j_gene: TRBJ1-1
d_gene: -
CDR3aa: CASRTDQNTEAFF
CDR3nt: TGTGCCAGCAGGACAGATCAGAACACTGAAGCTTTCTTT

len: 12
v_gene: TRBV7-9
abundance: -
j_gene: TRBJ1-1
d_gene: -
CDR3aa: CASGHFNTEAFF
CDR3nt: TGTGCCAGCGGACACTTCAACACTGAAGCTTTCTTT

len: 15
v_gene: TRBV5-6
abundance: many
j_gene: TRBJ2-4
d_gene: -
CDR3aa: CASSLFGVLENIQYF
CDR3nt: TGTGCCAGCAGCTTGTTCGGGGTTCTGGAAAACATTCAGTACTTC

len: 17
v_gene: TRBV7-2
abundance: -
j_gene: TRBJ2-7
d_gene: -
CDR3aa: CASSSTRTIFDSYEQYF
CDR3nt: TGTGCCAGCAGCTCCACCCGAACCATTTTCGACTCCTACGAGCAGTACTTC

len: 14
v_gene: TRBV20-1
abundance: many
j_gene: TRBJ1-1
d_gene: -
CDR3aa: CSAEKPPGNTEAFF
CDR3nt: TGCAGTGCGGAGAAACCTCCGGGAAACACTGAAGCTTTCTTT

len: 12
v_gene: TRBV29-1
abundance: many
j_gene: TRBJ1-2
d_gene: TRBD1
CDR3aa: CSVPDRAGGYTF
CDR3nt: TGCAGCGTACCGGACAGGGCCGGCGGCTACACCTTC

len: 15
v_gene: TRBV4-3
abundance: many
j_gene: TRBJ1-2
d_gene: -
CDR3aa: CASSQDHLGSAGYTF
CDR3nt: TGCGCCAGCAGCCAAGATCACTTAGGGTCAGCTGGCTACACCTTC

len: 15
v_gene: TRBV20-1
abundance: few
j_gene: TRBJ2-7
d_gene: -
CDR3aa: CSARDLKRPPGEQYF
CDR3nt: TGCAGTGCTAGAGACCTAAAACGGCCCCCCGGCGAGCAGTACTTC

len: 13
v_gene: TRBV20-1
abundance: -
j_gene: TRBJ2-5
d_gene: -
CDR3aa: CSTPDPATETQYF
CDR3nt: TGCAGCACCCCGGACCCCGCTACGGAGACCCAGTACTTC

len: 14
v_gene: TRBV6-2/TRBV6-3
abundance: few
j_gene: TRBJ2-7
d_gene: TRBD1
CDR3aa: CASSYGTAAYEQYF
CDR3nt: TGTGCCAGCAGTTACGGGACAGCTGCCTACGAGCAGTACTTC

len: 16
v_gene: TRBV29-1
abundance: many
j_gene: TRBJ1-1
d_gene: TRBD1
CDR3aa: CSVVGLPDRGNTEAFF
CDR3nt: TGCAGCGTTGTCGGTCTCCCGGACAGGGGGAACACTGAAGCTTTCTTT

len: 12
v_gene: TRBV18
abundance: -
j_gene: TRBJ2-1
d_gene: -
CDR3aa: CASSPRGDEQFF
CDR3nt: TGTGCCAGCTCACCAAGAGGGGATGAGCAGTTCTTC

len: 19
v_gene: TRBV12-2
abundance: -
j_gene: TRBJ1-5
d_gene: -
CDR3aa: CASRLWDAIKNYSNQPQHF
CDR3nt: TGTGCAAGTCGCCTATGGGACGCAATAAAGAATTATAGCAATCAGCCCCAGCATTTT

len: 15
v_gene: TRBV7-8
abundance: many
j_gene: TRBJ2-1
d_gene: -
CDR3aa: CASSLLGGGGDEQFF
CDR3nt: TGTGCCAGCAGCTTATTAGGGGGAGGGGGCGATGAGCAGTTCTTC

len: 15
v_gene: TRBV14
abundance: once
j_gene: TRBJ1-4
d_gene: -
CDR3aa: CASSPPGLWGEKLFF
CDR3nt: TGTGCCAGCAGCCCGCCTGGATTGTGGGGGGAAAAACTGTTTTTT

len: 11
v_gene: TRBV5-1
abundance: many
j_gene: TRBJ2-5
d_gene: -
CDR3aa: CASSLQETQYF
CDR3nt: TGTGCCAGCAGCTTACAAGAGACCCAGTACTTC

len: 14
v_gene: TRBV5-5
abundance: many
j_gene: TRBJ1-2
d_gene: TRBD1
CDR3aa: CASSPGTGPYGYTF
CDR3nt: TGTGCCAGCAGCCCCGGGACAGGGCCCTATGGCTACACCTTC

len: 13
v_gene: TRBV11-2
abundance: many
j_gene: TRBJ2-1
d_gene: -
CDR3aa: CASSYAGQRTQFF
CDR3nt: TGTGCCAGCAGTTACGCCGGACAGAGGACGCAGTTCTTC

len: 11
v_gene: TRBV12-3/TRBV12-4
abundance: few
j_gene: TRBJ1-4
d_gene: -
CDR3aa: CASTVNEKLFF
CDR3nt: TGTGCCAGCACCGTTAATGAAAAACTGTTTTTT

len: 14
v_gene: TRBV28
abundance: many
j_gene: TRBJ1-2
d_gene: -
CDR3aa: CASRSGGLQYGYTF
CDR3nt: TGTGCCTCTAGATCGGGAGGGTTACAATATGGCTACACCTTC

len: 15
v_gene: TRBV7-2
abundance: many
j_gene: TRBJ2-7
d_gene: -
CDR3aa: CASSLRSGRVYEQYF
CDR3nt: TGTGCCAGCAGCTTACGATCCGGCAGGGTTTACGAGCAGTACTTC

len: 15
v_gene: TRBV10-3
abundance: many
j_gene: TRBJ1-6
d_gene: TRBD1
CDR3aa: CAISERGTVNSPLHF
CDR3nt: TGTGCCATCAGTGAGAGAGGGACAGTTAATTCACCCCTCCACTTT

len: 15
v_gene: TRBV11-2
abundance: -
j_gene: TRBJ2-7
d_gene: TRBD2
CDR3aa: CASSFTSGSSYEQYF
CDR3nt: TGTGCCAGCAGCTTTACTAGCGGGAGCTCCTACGAGCAGTACTTC

len: 12
v_gene: TRBV4-1
abundance: -
j_gene: TRBJ2-3
d_gene: -
CDR3aa: CASSRIADTQYF
CDR3nt: TGCGCCAGCAGCCGGATAGCAGATACGCAGTATTTT

len: 15
v_gene: TRBV10-3
abundance: few
j_gene: TRBJ1-2
d_gene: -
CDR3aa: CAISEPRGANYGYTF
CDR3nt: TGTGCCATCAGTGAGCCACGGGGGGCTAACTATGGCTACACCTTC

len: 16
v_gene: TRBV28
abundance: many
j_gene: TRBJ2-5
d_gene: TRBD2
CDR3aa: CASRTPSGDAQETQYF
CDR3nt: TGTGCCAGCAGGACCCCTAGCGGGGATGCGCAAGAGACCCAGTACTTC

len: 15
v_gene: TRBV20-1
abundance: many
j_gene: TRBJ2-2
d_gene: TRBD1
CDR3aa: CSASRGTGDTGELFF
CDR3nt: TGCAGTGCTAGTAGAGGGACAGGGGACACCGGGGAGCTGTTTTTT

len: 12
v_gene: TRBV28
abundance: -
j_gene: TRBJ2-5
d_gene: -
CDR3aa: CASSWIPETQYF
CDR3nt: TGTGCCAGCAGTTGGATCCCGGAGACCCAGTACTTC